The next 8 T cell receptor beta chains were all read from a single sample in a study of OX40 agonist ivuxolimab in advanced cancers. This table comes from immunoSEQ multiplex PCR, and its TCRdb copy is limited to in-frame clones, with some not included. The sample consists of tens of thousands of clones, roughly 73% of them appearing once. The sample consisted of CD4+ or CD8+ T cells sorted from blood, taken in a trial of the OX40 agonist ivuxolimab. All receptors derive from an adult with an advanced solid tumor such as melanoma, head and neck, liver or kidney cancer.

The chain joins TRBV9 to TRBJ2-6, with D unclear. CDR3 length: 13 amino acids. The germline V gene has CDR1 SGDLS and CDR2 YYNGEE. V lost 4 bases and J lost 0, with 2 bases in between. CDR3 sequence reads: CASSPSGANVLTF. Here the CDR3 DNA reads TGTGCCAGCAGCCCCTCTGGGGCCAACGTCCTGACTTTC.

The chain recombines TRBV7-8 with TRBJ1-5, with D possibly matching TRBD1 (5 bases). This CDR3 comprises 16 residues. V dropped 2 bases and J dropped 2 bases, with 13 bases sitting between them. The germline gives CDR1 SGHVS, CDR2 FQNEAQ. This chain's CDR3 is CASSLYGRAGNQPQHF. DNA of the CDR3: TGTGCCAGCAGCTTATACGGCAGGGCTGGCAATCAGCCCCAGCATTTT.

This chain links TRBV5-8 with TRBJ1-5; no clear D gene. The CDR3 is made up of 11 amino acids. Germline V lookup: CDR1 SGHTS, CDR2 YDEGEE. With 1 base removed from V and 7 bases from J, the gap between germline ends came to 3 bases. This chain's CDR3 is CASSLLQPQHF. CDR3 sequence (DNA): TGTGCCAGCAGCTTGTTACAGCCCCAGCATTTT. The full variable domain, completed using reference TRBV5-8 and TRBJ1-5, is EAGVTQSPTHLIKTRGQQATLRCSPISGHTSVYWYQQALGLGLQFLLWYDEGEERNRGNFPPRFSGRQFPNYSSELNVNALELEDSALYLCASSLLQPQHFGDGTRLSIL.

The rearrangement joins TRBV7-2 to TRBJ2-3, with 7 bases lining up with TRBD1. The ends lost 5 bases at V and 11 bases at J; junction bases unmatched: 16. The CDR3 is made up of 15 amino acids. CDR1 and CDR2 (germline): SGHTA, FQGNSA. This CDR3 reads CASSLGGTAGFMQYF. The CDR3 DNA reads TGTGCCAGCAGCCTAGGTGGGACAGCAGGTTTTATGCAGTATTTT.

The chain has TRBV20-1 and TRBJ1-2, with D unclear. This CDR3 has 11 residues. Looked up from germline, CDR1 is DFQATT and CDR2 is SNEGSKA (reference sequence). V was cut by 3 bases and J by 8 bases, with 10 bases left in between. The CDR3 region has the DNA TGCAGTGCTAGTGCCGGGCACGGCTACACCTTC. It encodes CSASAGHGYTF.

A single count supports this clone. The chain couples TRBV27 to TRBJ2-1; 14 nucleotides align to TRBD2. J gave up 8 bases and V 2 bases, and 2 bases lay outside the gene matches. The CDR3 has 15 residues. The V gene's germline CDR1 is MNHEY and CDR2 SMNVEV (reference sequence). The CDR3 loop reads CASSLGLAGGYEQFF. For the CDR3, the DNA is TGTGCCAGCAGTTTAGGACTAGCGGGAGGCTATGAGCAGTTCTTC.

The chain has TRBV18 and TRBJ2-1, with 7 bases fitting TRBD1. V gave up 6 bases and J gave up 6 bases; unmatched junction bases: 11. This CDR3 comprises 15 residues. Looked up from germline, CDR1 is KGHSH and CDR2 is LQKENI. The DNA of the CDR3 is TGTGCCAGCTCCCCAGGAGGAAACAGGGGCAATGAGCAGTTCTTC. Protein sequence: CASSPGGNRGNEQFF. Variable domain in full (rest from reference TRBV18 and TRBJ2-1): NAGVMQNPRHLVRRRGQEARLRCSPMKGHSHVYWYRQLPEEGLKFMVYLQKENIIDESGMPKERFSAEFPKEGPSILRIQQVVRGDSAAYFCASSPGGNRGNEQFFGPGTRLTVL.

The rearrangement uses TRBV5-4 and TRBJ2-7, with unresolved D. The CDR3 is 13 amino acids. Germline lookup yields CDR1 SGHNT and CDR2 YYREEE (reference sequence). Trimming took 0 bases from V and 0 from J, leaving 4 bases between them. The CDR3 spells CASSLVDSYEQYF. CDR3 bases: TGTGCCAGCAGCTTGGTGGACTCCTACGAGCAGTACTTC.